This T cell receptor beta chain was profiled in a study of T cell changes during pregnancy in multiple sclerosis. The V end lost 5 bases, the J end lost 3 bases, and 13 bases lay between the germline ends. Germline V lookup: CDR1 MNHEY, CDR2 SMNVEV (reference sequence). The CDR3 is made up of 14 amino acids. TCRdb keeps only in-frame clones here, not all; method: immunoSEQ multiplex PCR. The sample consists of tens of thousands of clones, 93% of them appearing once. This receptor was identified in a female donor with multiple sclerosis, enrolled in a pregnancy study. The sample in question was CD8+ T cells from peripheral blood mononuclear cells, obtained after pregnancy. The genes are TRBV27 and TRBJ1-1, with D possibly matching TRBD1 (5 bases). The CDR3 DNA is TGTGCCAGCAGTATTGGCGGGGCGTACACTGAAGCTTTCTTT. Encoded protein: CASSIGGAYTEAFF.